This entry features one T cell receptor (beta chain) sequence. Its antigen remains unidentified. The method was immunoSEQ multiplex PCR; TCRdb's version includes in-frame clones alone and lacks a portion of them. The sample gives tens of thousands of clones, around 89% of which show up once; less than 5% is in the top ten. This specimen belongs to a study of graft-versus-host responses after intestinal transplantation. Study in general: Recipients underwent multivisceral, liver-intestinal, or isolated intestinal transplants. Points from the study as a whole: Allograft clonal ratios (graft-versus-host to host-versus-graft) were high in patients who had graft-donor T cell macrochimerism.

The sequence was obtained from a human donor who was the organ donor for an intestinal transplant. The sequences come from unstimulated CD8+ T cells sorted from spleen or lymph node cells, collected before transplant.

The CDR3 coding sequence is TGTGCCAGCAGCTTAGCAGGACAGTTATCTGGAAACACCATATATTTT. Translation: CASSLAGQLSGNTIYF. V is TRBV7-9 and J is TRBJ1-3; D may be TRBD1 (6 bases). In germline, CDR1 is SEHNR, CDR2 FQNEAQ (reference sequence). V was clipped by 0 bases and J by 1 base, with 10 bases between them. The CDR3 consists of 16 residues.